What follows is one TCR beta chain and its context. The antigen is not known. Regions amplified from RNA transcripts were the TCR beta CDR3 regions. First-round RT-PCR with HTBI primers amplified the TCR CDR3 region. A single record per CDR3 protein comes from TCRdb applying MiXCR to the multiplex PCR reads. The repertoire holds roughly 550,000 distinct CDR3 sequences, with about 16% as singletons. The data were obtained in a study of T cells in Graves' hyperthyroidism and ophthalmopathy. Ophthalmopathy patients had moderate-to-severe active disease, CAS ≥3, NOSPECS ≥4, and disease duration under 3 months. The PBMCs studied were ones that came from about 10 ml fresh peripheral blood. Germline trimming cut 6 bases from V and 7 bases from J; bases unmatched to any gene: 12. This CDR3 has 16 amino acids. Germline loops: CDR1 DFQATT, CDR2 SNEGSKA (reference sequence). Study-wide results and limits: Ophthalmopathy and stable hyperthyroidism were told apart by a 13 V-J model. Most thyroid clonotypes expanded above 0.001 appeared in blood too.

The TCR originated in a woman in her twenties or thirties with Graves' ophthalmopathy. Sequenced: blood. This chain uses TRBV20-1 with TRBJ2-7; 16 nucleotides line up with TRBD2. Written as DNA, the CDR3 is TGCAGTGCATACGGGACAGGGGGACTAGCGGGAGGGGAGCAGTACTTC. It codes for CSAYGTGGLAGGEQYF.